Presented here are 18 T cell receptor beta chains from one specimen sequenced in a study of siplizumab effects on memory and regulatory T cells. Some clones are missing from TCRdb's copy, which holds only in-frame ones; the method was immunoSEQ multiplex PCR. This repertoire shows 70,000 to 90,000 clones, about nine tenths found once; its top ten account for approximately 15%. The sequencing input was CD4+ T cells sorted from blood. The receptors here all came from a human donor in good health.

Here the CDR3 reads CASTRAGYNEQFF. The CDR3 nucleotides are TGTGCCAGCACGAGAGCGGGGTACAATGAGCAGTTCTTC. The gene calls are TRBV13 and TRBJ2-1; 7 nucleotides align to TRBD2. CDR1 and CDR2 (germline): PRHDT, FYEKMQ (reference sequence). The V segment lost 7 bases and the J segment 4 bases; nucleotides outside the gene matches: 4. This CDR3 is built from 13 residues.

CDR3 amino acids: CASSRDRVHQPQHF. DNA of the CDR3: TGTGCCAGCAGCCGGGACAGGGTGCATCAGCCCCAGCATTTT. The gene calls are TRBV6-6 and TRBJ1-5, with TRBD1 matching 9 bases. CDR1 MNHNY and CDR2 SVGAGI come from the germline V gene (reference sequence). Trimming cost V 6 bases and J 5 bases; bases outside gene matches: 5. CDR3 length: 14 residues.

The rearrangement links TRBV2 to TRBJ1-5; D may be TRBD1 (5 bases). Per the germline V gene, CDR1 is SNHLY and CDR2 is FYNNEI. The CDR3 runs to 14 residues. V shed 4 bases and J shed 8 bases, with 15 bases lying between them. CDR3 sequence: CASSVGRSLEPQHF. The CDR3 DNA sequence: TGTGCCAGCAGTGTGGGACGGAGTCTGGAGCCCCAGCATTTT.

This clone was observed a few times. The chain combines TRBV2 with TRBJ1-4; D not certain. The CDR3 length is 15 residues. Trimming removed 8 bases at V and 9 bases at J, with 22 bases between. Germline loops: CDR1 SNHLY, CDR2 FYNNEI. In DNA form, the CDR3 reads TGTGCCAGCCTTGATATCGACGCGGGGAGGAAAAAACTGTTTTTT. Translating gives CASLDIDAGRKKLFF.

The J gene is TRBJ2-7, the V gene TRBV30, with no clear D. The V gene's germline CDR1 is GTSNPN and CDR2 SVGIG (reference sequence). Trimming cost V 1 base and J 4 bases, with 5 bases left between them. This CDR3 region has 11 residues. The CDR3 DNA is TGTGCCTGGAGTGAAGAATACGAGCAGTACTTC. Amino acids: CAWSEEYEQYF. The complete variable domain, with remaining parts taken from reference TRBV30 and TRBJ2-7, reads SQTIHQWPATLVQPVGSPLSLECTVEGTSNPNLYWYRQAAGRGLQLLFYSVGIGQISSEVPQNLSASRPQDRQFILSSKKLLLSDSGFYLCAWSEEYEQYFGPGTRLTVT.

The chain carries TRBV30 and TRBJ2-7; D assignment may be TRBD1 or TRBD2 (5 bases each). The germline V gene encodes CDR1 GTSNPN and CDR2 SVGIG (reference sequence). The V end lost 4 bases, the J end lost 4 bases, and 14 bases lay between the germline ends. The CDR3 is 13 amino acids. This chain's CDR3 is CAWMGAWGYEQYF. CDR3 nucleotides: TGTGCCTGGATGGGCGCTTGGGGGTACGAGCAGTACTTC.

The chain joins TRBV4-1 to TRBJ2-1, with TRBD2 as a possible D gene (5 bases). Germline values: CDR1 MGHRA, CDR2 YSYEKL. V was cut by 1 base and J by 5 bases, with 15 bases left in between. The CDR3 is 16 amino acids. CDR3 loop: CASSQGLRGLDNEQFF. CDR3 bases: TGCGCCAGCAGCCAAGGTTTAAGAGGACTTGACAATGAGCAGTTCTTC.

The chain uses TRBV15 and TRBJ1-2, with D tentatively TRBD1 (6 bases). The CDR3 runs 16 residues. Germline CDR1 reads LNHNV; CDR2 reads YYDKDF (reference sequence). Between the trimmed V and J ends, which lost 0 bases and 4 bases, there was a span of 15 bases. The CDR3 loop is CATSRETGRGAYGYTF. For the CDR3, the DNA is TGTGCCACCAGCAGAGAAACAGGGCGGGGAGCCTATGGCTACACCTTC.

About this clone itself: A read error may be the cause here, since a much bigger clone is one base away. Additional DNA sequences in this sample encode the identical CDR3. The gene calls are TRBV7-9 and TRBJ2-7; the D is unclear. CDR1 and CDR2 (germline): SEHNR, FQNEAQ (reference sequence). The germline V and J ends were trimmed by 2 bases and 4 bases, with 3 bases remaining between them. CDR3 length equals 11 residues. DNA for the CDR3: TGTGCCAGCAGCTTATCGTACGAGCAGTACTTC. Its protein product is CASSLSYEQYF.

The gene calls are TRBV7-3 and TRBJ2-2; the D is unclear. Trimming removed 4 bases at V and 7 bases at J, with 7 bases between. From germline, CDR1 is SGHTA and CDR2 FQGTGA. The CDR3 covers 12 residues. The CDR3 spells CASSSSLGELFF. The CDR3 bases are TGTGCCAGCAGCTCCTCTCTCGGGGAGCTGTTTTTT.

In its sample, this clone was seen once. The chain employs TRBV6-5 and TRBJ1-1; D call uncertain. This CDR3 spans 13 amino acids. CDR1 MNHEY and CDR2 SVGAGI come from the germline V gene. V was cut by 6 bases and J by 4 bases, with 12 bases left in between. CDR3 nucleotide sequence: TGTGCCAGCAGGGGTTGGGGATTCACTGAAGCTTTCTTT. As protein: CASRGWGFTEAFF.

The CDR3 protein is CSVVPFLGSTDTQYF. CDR3 DNA sequence: TGCAGCGTGGTTCCCTTCCTGGGGAGCACAGATACGCAGTATTTT. The rearrangement joins TRBV29-1 to TRBJ2-3; D gene uncertain. CDR3 length equals 15 residues. The V gene lost 6 bases and the J gene lost 0 bases, with 16 bases spanning the gap. CDR1 and CDR2 (germline): SQVTM, ANQGSEA.

V gene TRBV7-3 combines with J gene TRBJ2-5; D possibly uses TRBD1 or TRBD2 (5 bases each). Germline CDR1 reads SGHTA; CDR2 reads FQGTGA. Trimming cost V 4 bases and J 5 bases, with 17 bases left between them. CDR3 length equals 15 residues. The CDR3 sequence is CASSSGTATVETQYF. The CDR3 coding sequence is TGTGCCAGCAGCTCAGGGACGGCGACGGTGGAGACCCAGTACTTC.

The chain couples TRBV4-3 to TRBJ2-1; possibly TRBD2 for D (5 bases). In germline, CDR1 is LGHNA, CDR2 YSLEER. The CDR3 contains 13 residues. Trimming took off 0 bases at V and 7 bases at J, with 7 bases between the two ends. Written as DNA, the CDR3 is TGCGCCAGCAGCCAAGATCCGGGGAATGAGCAGTTCTTC. Its translation is CASSQDPGNEQFF.

The V call is TRBV29-1, the J call TRBJ2-3, with 11 bases identical to TRBD1. The CDR3 runs to 15 residues. V dropped 6 bases and J dropped 1; count of bases not matched to a gene: 6. Germline values: CDR1 SQVTM, CDR2 ANQGSEA. The CDR3 DNA sequence: TGCAGCGTCTACGGGACAGGGGGTGGCACAGATACGCAGTATTTT. Amino acid sequence: CSVYGTGGGTDTQYF.

The V gene is TRBV5-5, the J gene TRBJ2-7; 8 bases align to TRBD1. V dropped 2 bases and J dropped 6; count of bases not matched to a gene: 7. Germline assignment: CDR1 SGHKS and CDR2 YYEKEE (reference sequence). The CDR3 loop spans 14 amino acids. CDR3 amino acids: CASSFETGVFEQYF. CDR3 DNA sequence: TGTGCCAGCAGCTTTGAGACAGGGGTTTTCGAGCAGTACTTC.

This sequence joins TRBV29-1 and TRBJ1-1; D uncertain. The CDR3 has 13 residues. Trimming removed 4 bases at V and 8 bases at J, with 17 bases between. Germline values: CDR1 SQVTM, CDR2 ANQGSEA. Here the CDR3 reads CSVGTTTDGEAFF. The CDR3 coding sequence is TGCAGCGTTGGGACCACTACTGATGGGGAAGCTTTCTTT.

This clone was found a few times. V usage is TRBV10-1 and J usage is TRBJ1-2; D is unresolved. CDR1 is WNHNN and CDR2 is SYGVQD in the germline V gene (reference sequence). The CDR3 is made up of 12 amino acids. Deletions cut 9 bases from V and 4 bases from J, with 12 bases between. The DNA of the CDR3 is TGCGCCAGTCGGACGGGATGCTATGGCTACACCTTC. This gives the protein CASRTGCYGYTF.